This TCR beta chain originates from a study of beta chain features in type 1 diabetes. Trimming left V 1 base short and J 6 bases short, with 22 bases between. Germline V gene data show CDR1 as GTSNPN and CDR2 as SVGIG (reference sequence). The CDR3 contains 18 residues. Reverse transcription of all isolated RNA meant that expressed TCRB transcripts were sequenced. Sequenced by immunoSEQ multiplex PCR; TCRdb stores in-frame clones only, minus some. The table includes some 140,000 clones, roughly a tenth detected once. The chain couples TRBV30 to TRBJ1-6, with D tentatively TRBD1 (5 bases). This clonotype was sampled from a man between 18 and 29 years old in good health. The sequenced sample was central memory CD4+ T cells from blood. The CDR3 nucleotides read TGTGCCTGGAGTGAACAAAGAGGCCGCGGGGCGAGTAATTCACCCCTCCACTTT. It translates to CAWSEQRGRGASNSPLHF.